Listed here is a single T cell receptor beta chain. 60 Vbeta and 13 Jbeta primers were used in PCR. Profiled with immunoSEQ multiplex PCR; TCRdb holds only in-frame clones, not every one. The table has under 110,000 clones, approximately 85% seen once. These data come from a study of cytomegalovirus exposure and HLA in healthy donors. The CDR3 contains 14 residues. The germline gives CDR1 GTSNPN, CDR2 SVGIG (reference sequence). V trimming: 3 bases; J trimming: 4 bases; junction bases outside the gene matches: 3. Sequencing was done on a sample of PBMCs. The TCR was taken from a man aged 25-45 years in good health and CMV-seronegative. This sequence joins TRBV30 and TRBJ2-1; 10 bases line up with TRBD2. In DNA form, the CDR3 reads TGTGCCTGGAGATGGACTAGCGGTTACAATGAGCAGTTCTTC. Protein sequence: CAWRWTSGYNEQFF.